Listed below are T cell receptor beta chains from one sample, sequenced in a study of cytomegalovirus exposure and HLA in healthy donors. Clones were sequenced by immunoSEQ multiplex PCR, and TCRdb holds only the in-frame ones, with some missing. The sample consists of 200,000 or so clones, around 73% of them appearing once. The sample comprised PBMCs. These receptors originate from a male donor in good health and CMV-seronegative. Both conserved end residues are part of each CDR3. A D gene is named only where the DNA matches it firmly. Not every row has a clone size; where given, it reads once, few, many or a size class.

J gene	D gene	V gene	clone size	CDR3 DNA	CDR3 protein
TRBJ2-3	TRBD1	TRBV19	NA	TGTGCCAGTAGTACGGGACAGACTAGCACAGATACGCAGTATTTT	CASSTGQTSTDTQYF
TRBJ2-3	TRBD1	TRBV5-6	NA	TGTGCCAGCAGACTGAAGGGGGCCAGGGCTTGGGCAGATACGCAGTATTTT	CASRLKGARAWADTQYF
TRBJ2-1	NA	TRBV13	once	TGTGCCGTGGGGAGCAGTTACAATGAGCAGTTCTTC	CAVGSSYNEQFF
TRBJ2-1	NA	TRBV25-1	NA	TGTGCCAGCAGTTCGAGCTTCAATGAGCAGTTCTTC	CASSSSFNEQFF
TRBJ2-4	TRBD2	TRBV9	NA	TGTGCCAGCAGCGCAACCGGACTAGCGATAGCCAAAAACATTCAGTACTTC	CASSATGLAIAKNIQYF
TRBJ1-4	NA	TRBV7-6	NA	TGTGCCAGCAGCCGGAGCAGAACTAATGAAAAACTGTTTTTT	CASSRSRTNEKLFF
TRBJ2-1	NA	TRBV5-1	NA	TGCGCCAGCAGCACGGGACTTCAAGGCTCCTACAATGAGCAGTTCTTC	CASSTGLQGSYNEQFF
TRBJ2-3	NA	TRBV18	NA	TGTGCCAGCTCACCGAAACAACTAGCAGCAACTAGCACAGATACGCAGTATTTT	CASSPKQLAATSTDTQYF
TRBJ2-2	NA	TRBV6-1	few	TGTGCCAGCAGCCCGAACAAGAACACCGGGGAGCTGTTTTTT	CASSPNKNTGELFF
TRBJ2-7	TRBD2	TRBV11-2	NA	TGTGCCAGCAGCCAGGGACTAGCGGGCACCTACGAGCAGTACTTC	CASSQGLAGTYEQYF
TRBJ2-5	NA	TRBV12-2	few	TGTGCAAGTCGCTCCGATCATACTAGCGGGAGCCAAGAGACCCAGTACTTC	CASRSDHTSGSQETQYF
TRBJ1-5	NA	TRBV5-1	few	TGCGCCAGCAGCGTGGAGGGCGGGAATCAGCCCCAGCATTTT	CASSVEGGNQPQHF
TRBJ2-7	TRBD2	TRBV9	NA	TGTGCCAGCAGCGCCAGCGGGAAAGGCGACGAGCAGTACTTC	CASSASGKGDEQYF
TRBJ1-3	NA	TRBV9	few	TGTGCCAGCAGCCCATACGCGGGGCCCCGCTCTGGAAACACCATATATTTT	CASSPYAGPRSGNTIYF
TRBJ2-7	NA	TRBV5-1	NA	TGCGCCAGCAGCGTGGAACCCCCGAGCCTAAACTACGAGCAGTACTTC	CASSVEPPSLNYEQYF
TRBJ2-1	TRBD2	TRBV7-6	NA	TGTGCCAGCAGCTTGACGCCCCCGCTAGCGGAATACAATGAGCAGTTCTTC	CASSLTPPLAEYNEQFF
TRBJ2-7	NA	TRBV5-1	NA	TGCGCCAGCAGCTTGTTTAGGGGGGGATACGAGCAGTACTTC	CASSLFRGGYEQYF
TRBJ2-5	NA	TRBV6-5	NA	TGTGCCACCTGTCTCGGACAGTCACAAGAGACCCAGTACTTC	CATCLGQSQETQYF
TRBJ2-1	TRBD1	TRBV7-9	NA	TGTGCCAGCAGCTGGTCGCAGACAGGGGGATTGCTAGATGAGCAGTTCTTC	CASSWSQTGGLLDEQFF
TRBJ2-7	TRBD2	TRBV27	NA	TGTGCCAGCACCCCGGGGAGCGGGGCTTACGAGCAGTACTTC	CASTPGSGAYEQYF
TRBJ1-3	NA	TRBV27	NA	TGTGCCAGCAGTTTATCGACAACCTCTGGAAACACCATATATTTT	CASSLSTTSGNTIYF
TRBJ1-5	TRBD1	TRBV5-1	NA	TGCGCCAGCAGCGCCTCAGGGGGCGAGAATCAGCCCCAGCATTTT	CASSASGGENQPQHF
TRBJ2-2	NA	TRBV18	NA	TGTGCCAGCTCACCACGATTTGGAGGGGCGAACACCGGGGAGCTGTTTTTT	CASSPRFGGANTGELFF
TRBJ1-1	TRBD1	TRBV27	NA	TGTGCCAGCAACTCACCATTCGGACAGGGGAACACTGAAGCTTTCTTT	CASNSPFGQGNTEAFF
TRBJ1-5	NA	TRBV19	NA	TGTGCCAGTACCCCACAGGTTAGCAATCAGCCCCAGCATTTT	CASTPQVSNQPQHF
TRBJ2-3	NA	TRBV6-1	few	TGTGCCAGCAGTGACATGACTATCACAGATACGCAGTATTTT	CASSDMTITDTQYF
TRBJ2-7	TRBD2	TRBV28	NA	TGTGCCAGCAGTCGGACTAGCGGAAAGCAGTACTTC	CASSRTSGKQYF
TRBJ2-3	TRBD2	TRBV7-2	NA	TGTGCCAGCAGCTTAGCGCGGACTAGCGGGAGTGGGTCAGATACGCAGTATTTT	CASSLARTSGSGSDTQYF
TRBJ1-1	NA	TRBV6-4	NA	TGTGCCAGCATATCGGACAGTGAAGCTTTCTTT	CASISDSEAFF
TRBJ1-4	NA	TRBV2	NA	TGTGCCAGCAGATGGGACTCCTCACGGGAAGAAAAACTGTTTTTT	CASRWDSSREEKLFF
TRBJ2-5	NA	TRBV15	NA	TGTGCCACCAGCAGAGATTGGGGGACAGTTCGGGAGGAGACCCAGTACTTC	CATSRDWGTVREETQYF
TRBJ2-6	NA	TRBV28	NA	TGTGCCAGCAGGTTCTGGAGCTCTGGGGCCAACGTCCTGACTTTC	CASRFWSSGANVLTF
TRBJ2-5	TRBD2	TRBV7-9	NA	TGTTCCAGCAGCTTAGAGGGAGGGAGGGGATCCGAGACCCAGTACTTC	CSSSLEGGRGSETQYF
TRBJ2-5	TRBD1	TRBV9	NA	TGTGCCAGCAGCGTAGCACCGGCAGGGGGTGAGACCCAGTACTTC	CASSVAPAGGETQYF
TRBJ2-3	TRBD2	TRBV28	NA	TGTGCCAGCAGATATAGCGGGAGTGCAGATACGCAGTATTTT	CASRYSGSADTQYF
TRBJ2-7	TRBD2	TRBV14	NA	TGTGCCAGCAGCCCGCCCGGGCTAGCGGGATTCTCCTACGAGCAGTACTTC	CASSPPGLAGFSYEQYF
TRBJ2-5	TRBD1	TRBV28	NA	TGTGCCAGCGGGGAACAGGGGTCTAGGGAGACCCAGTACTTC	CASGEQGSRETQYF
TRBJ1-3	NA	TRBV5-4	NA	TGTGCCAGCAGCCCCGGGGGGGTCGCGGGAAACACCATATATTTT	CASSPGGVAGNTIYF
TRBJ1-2	NA	TRBV5-4	NA	TGTGCCAGCAGCCCCCGGATACGGGGTGGCTACACCTTC	CASSPRIRGGYTF
TRBJ2-7	TRBD2	TRBV28	NA	TGTGCCACCGTCCGAATGGGGGGGTTCAACTACGAGCAGTACTTC	CATVRMGGFNYEQYF
TRBJ1-3	NA	TRBV15	NA	TGTGCCACCAGCTCGATGAGCTCTGGAAACACCATATATTTT	CATSSMSSGNTIYF
TRBJ2-3	TRBD2	TRBV18	NA	TGTGCCAGCTCACCACCGGGCGGGGGGCCTAGAGATACGCAGTATTTT	CASSPPGGGPRDTQYF
TRBJ2-7	NA	TRBV9	NA	TGTGCCAGCAGCGTAGATTTGAAGGCAGGGACCTACGAGCAGTACTTC	CASSVDLKAGTYEQYF
TRBJ2-1	TRBD2	TRBV30	NA	TGTGCCTGGAGTGTGTGGGTAGCGGGAGGCAATGAGCAGTTCTTC	CAWSVWVAGGNEQFF
TRBJ1-1	NA	TRBV6-1	NA	TGTGCCAGCAGTGAACTTGGGGACTCTGAAGCTTTCTTT	CASSELGDSEAFF
TRBJ2-1	NA	TRBV20-1	NA	TGCAGCCAGCGGGCTCGGAATGAGCAGTTCTTC	CSQRARNEQFF
TRBJ2-3	NA	TRBV27	NA	TGTGCCAGCAGTTTAAGCCGGCGCGCGGGTTTAGATACGCAGTATTTT	CASSLSRRAGLDTQYF
TRBJ1-1	NA	TRBV19	NA	TGTGCCAGTAGTATATCCCCGGAGATGAACACTGAAGCTTTCTTT	CASSISPEMNTEAFF
TRBJ2-2	NA	TRBV29-1	NA	TGCAGCGTCGTAGAAGGGGCGTCCGGGGAGCTGTTTTTT	CSVVEGASGELFF
TRBJ2-7	TRBD1	TRBV27	NA	TGTGCCAGCAGTACTTACACTGGACAGGGTTACGAGCAGTACTTC	CASSTYTGQGYEQYF
TRBJ2-2	NA	TRBV7-3	NA	TGTGCCAGCAGCTTTATTCGGACAACGAACACCGGGGAGCTGTTTTTT	CASSFIRTTNTGELFF
TRBJ1-1	TRBD1	TRBV18	once	TGTGCCAGCTCACCCAGACAGGGGACCACTGAAGCTTTCTTT	CASSPRQGTTEAFF
TRBJ1-2	NA	TRBV21-1	NA	TGTGCCAGCAGTCGCAGGGGAGACTATGGCTACACCTTC	CASSRRGDYGYTF
TRBJ2-1	TRBD2	TRBV15	once	TGTGCCACCAGCCTGGGACTAGCGGGAGACAATGAGCAGTTCTTC	CATSLGLAGDNEQFF
TRBJ2-7	TRBD2	TRBV7-6	NA	TGTGCCAGCAGCTTACGAGCGGGACGCGATACCTACGAGCAGTACTTC	CASSLRAGRDTYEQYF
TRBJ2-7	TRBD2	TRBV5-4	NA	TGTGCCAGCAGCTTCGGGTCAGCGGGAACCTACGAGCAGTACTTC	CASSFGSAGTYEQYF
TRBJ1-6	TRBD1	TRBV28	NA	TGTGCCAGCAGTCCACCACAGGGGGCAATTCATTCACCCCTCCACTTT	CASSPPQGAIHSPLHF
TRBJ1-1	NA	TRBV28	NA	TGTGCCAGCAGCTTGCGCACTGAAGCTTTCTTT	CASSLRTEAFF
TRBJ2-7	TRBD1	TRBV30	NA	TGTGCCTGGAGTGGGGGGACAGGGAACCGAAACGAGCAGTACTTC	CAWSGGTGNRNEQYF
TRBJ2-7	NA	TRBV28	NA	TGTGCCAGCAGTTTGAGAAACCCGGGCGAGCAGTACTTC	CASSLRNPGEQYF